This T cell receptor beta chain was retrieved from a study of blood T cell repertoires in COVID-19. Study summary: Both acute and convalescent COVID-19 samples were obtained from the United States, Italy and Spain. T cells, B-cell-depleted T cells, or PBMCs supplied cDNA or gDNA.

Seattle patient enrollment occurred during active infection, with longitudinal follow-up thereafter. Trimming shortened V by 0 bases and J by 7 bases, and 16 bases separated the two germline ends. Looked up from germline, CDR1 is MNHEY and CDR2 is SMNVEV (reference sequence). CDR3 length: 16 residues. How the authors handled the data: Reference gene primer amplification gave nucleated cell count estimates. Here immunoSEQ multiplex PCR was the method, and the copy in TCRdb shows in-frame clones only, minus some. V and J calls and clone size follow that table, whereas D and trimming were derived from the DNA. The sample holds about 300,000 clones, 70% to 90% seen once.

The clonotype was recovered from a woman aged 50 to 60 with COVID-19, enrolled during active disease. V gene TRBV27 combines with J gene TRBJ1-5; a possible D gene is TRBD1 (5 bases). Material for sequencing was peripheral blood. The CDR3 is CASSLSQGRREQPQHF. For the CDR3, the DNA is TGTGCCAGCAGTTTATCGCAGGGCCGGCGCGAACAGCCCCAGCATTTT.